Listed below are T cell receptor beta chains from one sample, sequenced in a study of technical replicates of blood from several donors. Assay used: immunoSEQ multiplex PCR; TCRdb lists only in-frame clones, some missing. The sample has approximately 51,000 clones, roughly 93% seen once; the top ten hold 4.2%. Source material: PBMCs. The receptors stem from a human donor in good health. Some clones in this sample may be carry-over from other donors' samples. CDR3s include the opening cysteine and the closing phenylalanine or tryptophan. D genes are given only for firm matches. The listing skips clone size in some rows; elsewhere it reads once, few, many or a size class.

TRBD2,NA,TRBJ2-4,TRBV10-3,CAISNAGGDLNIQYF,TGTGCCATCAGTAATGCGGGGGGTGACTTAAACATTCAGTACTTC
NA,NA,TRBJ2-2,TRBV7-9,CASSLVGGPGELFF,TGTGCCAGCAGCTTAGTGGGGGGACCCGGGGAGCTGTTTTTT
TRBD1,NA,TRBJ2-7,TRBV4-2,CASSPTGTGYSEQYF,TGTGCCAGCAGCCCTACCGGGACAGGGTATTCCGAGCAGTACTTC
NA,NA,TRBJ2-7,TRBV4-3,CASSQDRGGVYEQYF,TGCGCCAGCAGCCAAGATCGAGGCGGAGTCTACGAGCAGTACTTC
TRBD1,NA,TRBJ2-7,TRBV27,CASSRDSTYEQYF,TGTGCCAGCAGCCGGGACAGCACCTACGAGCAGTACTTC
TRBD2,once,TRBJ2-2,TRBV5-1,CASSFLAGAAGELFF,TGCGCCAGCAGCTTCCTAGCGGGAGCGGCCGGGGAGCTGTTTTTT
NA,NA,TRBJ2-7,TRBV5-5,CASSYLGASSYEQYF,TGTGCCAGCAGCTACCTAGGAGCGAGCTCCTACGAGCAGTACTTC
TRBD1,NA,TRBJ1-5,TRBV19,CASSTRTGGNQPQHF,TGTGCCAGTAGTACCCGGACAGGGGGCAATCAGCCCCAGCATTTT
NA,NA,TRBJ2-5,TRBV7-6,CASSFTRRKGGETQYF,TGTGCCAGCAGTTTTACGAGACGGAAAGGCGGAGAGACCCAGTACTTC
TRBD2,NA,TRBJ2-5,TRBV5-4,CASSSRGGGIQETQYF,TGTGCCAGCAGCTCACGCGGCGGGGGGATCCAAGAGACCCAGTACTTC
TRBD1,NA,TRBJ2-3,TRBV18,CASSPLTGGPDTQYF,TGTGCCAGCTCACCCCTTACAGGGGGGCCAGATACGCAGTATTTT
NA,NA,TRBJ1-4,TRBV27,CASSLNGATNEKLFF,TGTGCCAGCAGCCTCAACGGTGCAACTAATGAAAAACTGTTTTTT
TRBD1,NA,TRBJ1-4,TRBV25-1,CASSLSGGLYEKLFF,TGTGCCAGCAGTCTATCAGGGGGCTTATATGAAAAACTGTTTTTT
NA,few,TRBJ1-1,TRBV10-3,CATEGSGNTEAFF,TGTGCCACCGAGGGCAGTGGGAACACTGAAGCTTTCTTT
NA,once,TRBJ1-2,TRBV6-1,CASSEDRALRSPYGYTF,TGTGCCAGCAGTGAAGACCGCGCTCTTCGGTCTCCCTATGGCTACACCTTC
NA,NA,TRBJ2-5,TRBV7-2,CASRRESGAETQYF,TGTGCCAGCAGGAGAGAATCGGGAGCGGAGACCCAGTACTTC
TRBD2,NA,TRBJ2-1,TRBV6-6,CASSGGASGYNEQFF,TGTGCCAGCAGTGGCGGGGCTAGCGGTTACAATGAGCAGTTCTTC
TRBD2,NA,TRBJ2-7,TRBV15,CATSRGLAGAGEQYF,TGTGCCACCAGCAGAGGTCTAGCGGGAGCGGGAGAGCAGTACTTC
TRBD1,NA,TRBJ2-5,TRBV13,CASSPTGEGQTQYF,TGTGCCAGCAGCCCGACAGGGGAAGGCCAGACCCAGTACTTC
NA,NA,TRBJ1-3,TRBV19,CASIESSGNTIYF,TGTGCCAGTATTGAGAGCTCTGGAAACACCATATATTTT
NA,NA,TRBJ1-1,TRBV12-2,CASRLIFLEPIFF,TGTGCAAGTCGCTTGATTTTTCTTGAGCCCATATTCTTT
NA,NA,TRBJ1-5,TRBV30,CACRPTANQPQHF,TGTGCCTGCCGACCGACAGCTAATCAGCCCCAGCATTTT
TRBD2,NA,TRBJ2-7,TRBV7-6,CASSIPGLAAISYEQYF,TGTGCCAGCAGCATTCCGGGACTAGCGGCGATCTCCTACGAGCAGTACTTC
NA,once,TRBJ2-5,TRBV18,CASSSRRAEETQYF,TGTGCCAGCTCCTCGCGGAGGGCGGAAGAGACCCAGTACTTC
NA,NA,TRBJ1-2,TRBV5-6,CASSGGDDPLGDYGYTF,TGTGCCAGCAGCGGCGGGGACGACCCCTTGGGCGACTATGGCTACACCTTC
TRBD1,NA,TRBJ2-1,TRBV7-9,CASSPGTVTYNEQFF,TGTGCCAGCAGCCCTGGGACAGTAACCTACAATGAGCAGTTCTTC
NA,NA,TRBJ1-1,TRBV29-1,CSGGRGSTEAFF,TGCAGCGGGGGTAGAGGGAGCACTGAAGCTTTCTTT
NA,NA,TRBJ2-3,TRBV5-1,CASSLGDFPDTQYF,TGCGCCAGCAGCTTGGGGGACTTTCCAGATACGCAGTATTTT
NA,NA,TRBJ2-1,TRBV7-2,CASSLRSGENEQFF,TGTGCCAGCAGCTTAAGAAGTGGGGAGAATGAGCAGTTCTTC
NA,NA,TRBJ1-2,TRBV30,CAYIRGGPYGYTF,TGTGCCTACATACGGGGGGGGCCATATGGCTACACCTTC
TRBD2,NA,TRBJ2-3,TRBV11-3,CASSLRLRGMDTQYF,TGTGCCAGCAGCTTAAGGTTGCGGGGGATGGATACGCAGTATTTT
NA,NA,TRBJ2-3,TRBV18,CASSPGGTQYF,TGTGCCAGCTCACCCGGAGGTACGCAGTATTTT
NA,NA,TRBJ1-2,TRBV4-3,CASSQEAGDGYTF,TGCGCCAGCAGCCAAGAGGCAGGGGATGGCTACACCTTC
NA,NA,TRBJ2-3,TRBV4-2,CASSLVTGESTDTQYF,TGTGCCAGCAGCCTAGTCACCGGGGAAAGCACAGATACGCAGTATTTT
TRBD1,NA,TRBJ2-3,TRBV7-9,CASSSAGGSGDTQYF,TGTGCCAGCAGCTCGGCAGGGGGCTCGGGAGATACGCAGTATTTT
NA,NA,TRBJ2-2,TRBV11-2,CASSPRFPVFLPNTGELFF,TGTGCCAGCAGCCCCCGATTCCCCGTTTTCCTACCGAACACCGGGGAGCTGTTTTTT
NA,NA,TRBJ2-3,TRBV21-1,CASSKVASGLDTQYF,TGTGCCAGCAGCAAAGTGGCTAGCGGGCTTGATACGCAGTATTTT
NA,NA,TRBJ1-4,TRBV6-5,CASRARQAFEKLFF,TGTGCCAGCAGAGCAAGACAGGCTTTTGAAAAACTGTTTTTT
NA,NA,TRBJ2-1,TRBV9,CASSVAQARFNEQFF,TGTGCCAGCAGCGTAGCACAGGCCCGATTCAATGAGCAGTTCTTC
TRBD1,NA,TRBJ1-1,TRBV5-1,CASSLLATGGTEAFF,TGCGCCAGCAGCTTGTTGGCGACAGGGGGGACTGAAGCTTTCTTT
NA,NA,TRBJ1-2,TRBV5-6,CASSVGTHYGYTF,TGTGCCAGCAGCGTGGGGACACACTATGGCTACACCTTC
NA,NA,TRBJ2-7,TRBV27,CASRAATRGLGQYF,TGTGCCAGCAGAGCCGCGACCAGGGGTTTAGGGCAGTACTTC
TRBD2,NA,TRBJ2-1,TRBV9,CASSVDVSGRVGEQFF,TGTGCCAGCAGCGTAGATGTTAGCGGGAGGGTCGGGGAGCAGTTCTTC
NA,NA,TRBJ2-1,TRBV7-3,CASSPRAGVYNEQFF,TGTGCCAGCAGCCCCCGTGCTGGAGTTTACAATGAGCAGTTCTTC
NA,NA,TRBJ1-3,TRBV5-4,CASSTEGSSGNTIYF,TGTGCCAGCAGTACCGAAGGGAGCTCTGGAAACACCATATATTTT
TRBD2,NA,TRBJ2-1,TRBV7-2,CASAGDWPITEQFF,TGTGCCAGCGCGGGGGACTGGCCTATCACTGAGCAGTTCTTC
TRBD2,once,TRBJ2-3,TRBV2,CASSGLAGGRDTQYF,TGTGCCAGCAGTGGACTAGCGGGGGGGCGAGATACGCAGTATTTT
NA,NA,TRBJ2-7,TRBV5-1,CASSLGATGGEQYF,TGCGCCAGCAGCTTGGGTGCTACCGGAGGCGAGCAGTACTTC
NA,NA,TRBJ2-2,TRBV27,CASNDTPIRTANTGELFF,TGTGCCAGTAACGATACCCCCATACGGACAGCGAACACCGGGGAGCTGTTTTTT
NA,NA,TRBJ2-1,TRBV11-2,CASSSLRRNNEQFF,TGTGCCAGCAGCTCACTACGGAGAAACAATGAGCAGTTCTTC